This T cell receptor (beta chain) derives from a study of blood T cell repertoires in COVID-19. Across the study: Both acute and convalescent COVID-19 samples were obtained from the United States, Italy and Spain.

The CDR3 loop spans 17 amino acids. With V trimmed by 6 bases and J by 1 base, 11 bases remained unmatched. Germline lookup yields CDR1 LNHDA and CDR2 SQIVND (reference sequence). Repertoires were generated with immunoSEQ multiplex PCR, while TCRdb's copy carries only in-frame clones and drops some. This table has around 140,000 clones, about 80% appearing once. Sequencing input: PBMCs or T cells enriched from blood (not recorded which). The chain has TRBV19 and TRBJ1-3; 8 bases agree with TRBD1. This TCR came from a woman aged 50 to 60 who had recovered from COVID-19. For the CDR3, the DNA is TGTGCCAGTAGCCCTTACCGGGGACAGGCGTCTGGAAACACCATATATTTT. Protein: CASSPYRGQASGNTIYF.